The rows below give T cell receptor beta chains drawn from one sample of a study of blood T cells in healthy people across ages. TCRdb reprocessed the 5' RACE reads via MiXCR and lists one record per CDR3 protein. This table has about 1.1 million distinct CDR3 sequences, under 40% appearing once. Sequencing was performed on blood. These receptors were collected from a man aged 18 to 30 in good health. CDR3s include the opening cysteine and the closing phenylalanine or tryptophan. D genes are given only for firm matches. Clone size is not always given. Where it is, it says once, few, many or a class for expanded clones.

d_gene | abundance | j_gene | v_gene | CDR3nt | CDR3aa
- | many | TRBJ2-3 | TRBV7-2 | TGTGCCAGCAGCTTAGAGGGACTCTTCTCGGATACGCAGTATTTT | CASSLEGLFSDTQYF
TRBD2 | few | TRBJ2-5 | TRBV7-2 | TGTGCCAGCAGTCCTAGCGGGGGGTTTCAAGAGACCCAGTACTTC | CASSPSGGFQETQYF
- | - | TRBJ2-1 | TRBV3-1 | TGTGCCAGCAGCCAAATTTCAAACAATGAGCAGTTCTTC | CASSQISNNEQFF
- | - | TRBJ1-1 | TRBV27 | TGTGCCAGCAGTTTATCCCCCAGAGAGGGCACTAAAGCTTTCTTT | CASSLSPREGTKAFF
- | few | TRBJ1-2 | TRBV7-3 | TGTGCCAGCAGCTATGACATGGGCTATGGCTACACCTTC | CASSYDMGYGYTF
TRBD2 | - | TRBJ2-7 | TRBV5-1 | TGCGCCAGCAGTTGGTTGGGAAGCGGGAACAATGAGCAGTACTTC | CASSWLGSGNNEQYF
- | - | TRBJ2-1 | TRBV4-2 | TGTGCCAGCAGCCCTCCCCCCGGGGTCCGCTACAATGAGCAGTTCTTC | CASSPPPGVRYNEQFF
- | few | TRBJ2-7 | TRBV20-1 | TGCAGTGCTAGACGCCGGGGGGACAGCTACGAGCAGTACTTC | CSARRRGDSYEQYF
- | - | TRBJ2-1 | TRBV30 | TGTGCCTGGAGCGGGGATCGGGGATTCTATGAGCAGTTCTTC | CAWSGDRGFYEQFF
- | - | TRBJ2-1 | TRBV2 | TGTGCCAGCAGTGAGCGGGCCGTAGTGCCCAATGAGCAGTTCTTC | CASSERAVVPNEQFF
- | - | TRBJ2-3 | TRBV29-1 | TGCAGCGTTGAAGAGATAGGGACAGATACGCAGTATTTT | CSVEEIGTDTQYF
TRBD2 | few | TRBJ2-1 | TRBV25-1 | TGTGCCAGCAGTGACGGGGCTAGCGGGGGTTACAATGAGCAGTTCTTC | CASSDGASGGYNEQFF
- | - | TRBJ1-2 | TRBV15 | TGTGCCACCAGCAGGATTCCCGCGCGGAGTTCGGACTATGGCTACACCTTC | CATSRIPARSSDYGYTF
- | once | TRBJ1-1 | TRBV29-1 | TGCAGCGTCAGGGAAATTAGCACTGAAGCTTTCTTT | CSVREISTEAFF
- | - | TRBJ1-2 | TRBV12-3/TRBV12-4 | TGTGCCAGCAGTCCCTATCGTTCGGGGAACTATGGCTACACCTTC | CASSPYRSGNYGYTF
- | - | TRBJ2-1 | TRBV4-3 | TGCGCCAGCAGCCAAGTACGAGGGGGGTCCTGGAATGAGCAGTTCTTC | CASSQVRGGSWNEQFF
- | - | TRBJ1-2 | TRBV20-1 | TGCAGTGCTACCGACAACAACTATGGCTACACCTTC | CSATDNNYGYTF
TRBD1 | - | TRBJ2-7 | TRBV7-9 | TGTGCCAGCAGCGCGACAGGGCTTATCGGTTACGAGCAGTACTTC | CASSATGLIGYEQYF
- | once | TRBJ1-1 | TRBV20-1 | TGCAGTGCTCGGAGGGAGGTCGGGACTGAAGCTTTCTTT | CSARREVGTEAFF
- | few | TRBJ2-5 | TRBV20-1 | TGCAGTGCTAGTCCTAACATGCAGGGGATTGTGGAGACCCAGTACTTC | CSASPNMQGIVETQYF
TRBD2 | - | TRBJ2-3 | TRBV4-2 | TGTGCCAGCAGCCCCCCTTTAGCGGGGGGGCCTGGTGATACGCAGTATTTT | CASSPPLAGGPGDTQYF
TRBD2 | - | TRBJ2-1 | TRBV20-1 | TGCAGTGCTAGAGCTGGGACTAGCGGGGGAAGTGAGCAGTTCTTC | CSARAGTSGGSEQFF
- | - | TRBJ2-7 | TRBV7-2 | TGTGCCAGCAGCAGAGATCGCTACGAGCAGTACTTC | CASSRDRYEQYF
- | - | TRBJ1-2 | TRBV14 | TGTGCCAGCAGCCAAGCGCCCAATGGAGGCTACACCTTC | CASSQAPNGGYTF
- | - | TRBJ1-6 | TRBV12-3/TRBV12-4 | TGTGCCAGCAGGAAAGGCGCGGGATCACCCCTCCACTTT | CASRKGAGSPLHF
- | few | TRBJ2-3 | TRBV2 | TGTGCCAGCATTACTTTTGTGGGGGATACGCAGTATTTT | CASITFVGDTQYF
- | - | TRBJ2-1 | TRBV4-1 | TGCGCCAGCAGCCAAGTAAGTGGGTTTGTGGATAGCGAGCAGTTCTTC | CASSQVSGFVDSEQFF
- | few | TRBJ1-2 | TRBV12-3/TRBV12-4 | TGTGCCAGCAGTTTCGGGGGCTTGGACTATGGCTACACCTTC | CASSFGGLDYGYTF
TRBD1 | few | TRBJ2-1 | TRBV29-1 | TGCAGCGTTGAAGGGACAGGGGTCTTCTCCTACAATGAGCAGTTCTTC | CSVEGTGVFSYNEQFF
TRBD2 | few | TRBJ2-2 | TRBV20-1 | TGCAGTGCTTATCCAGCGGGGGCTAACACCGGGGAGCTGTTTTTT | CSAYPAGANTGELFF
TRBD1 | - | TRBJ2-2 | TRBV20-1 | TGCAGTGCTAGATTCGGGACAGGGAACACCGGGGAGCTGTTTTTT | CSARFGTGNTGELFF
- | - | TRBJ2-3 | TRBV7-2 | TGTGCCAGCAGCCCTGGACCCTTCACAGATACGCAGTATTTT | CASSPGPFTDTQYF
- | - | TRBJ2-2 | TRBV2 | TGTGCCAGCAAGATAAGGGCGGGCACCGGGGAGCTGTTTTTT | CASKIRAGTGELFF
- | - | TRBJ1-5 | TRBV7-3 | TGTGCCAGCAGCTTGATTGCAGGTCAGCCCCAGCATTTT | CASSLIAGQPQHF
- | - | TRBJ2-5 | TRBV4-2 | TGTGCCAGCAGCCAAGGCCAAAAGGGGGACAATGAGCAGTACTTC | CASSQGQKGDNEQYF
- | many | TRBJ1-2 | TRBV12-3/TRBV12-4 | TGTGCCAGCAGTTCGGGCTCCGGGGGGGGATTCAATGGCTACACCTTC | CASSSGSGGGFNGYTF